A single sample gave rise to the 31 T cell receptor beta chains below, sequenced in a study of cytomegalovirus exposure and HLA in healthy donors. A multiplex PCR was run with 60 Vbeta primers and 13 Jbeta primers. Sequencing was performed with immunoSEQ multiplex PCR; in TCRdb, only in-frame clones are kept and a portion is missing. The sample contains tens of thousands of clones, around 75% of which appear only once. Source material: PBMCs. The source of these receptors is a woman in her 40s in good health and CMV-seronegative.

Only a few counts were recorded for this clone. This sequence joins TRBV13 and TRBJ2-7; TRBD1 aligns across 11 bases. Losses at the gene ends were 6 bases for V and 2 bases for J; bases not matched to a gene: 9. CDR1 is PRHDT and CDR2 is FYEKMQ in the germline V gene (reference sequence). The CDR3 extends over 16 amino acids. CDR3 sequence: CASRWGGTGGPYEQYF. The CDR3, as DNA: TGTGCCAGCAGATGGGGGGGGACAGGGGGACCCTACGAGCAGTACTTC.

The chain recombines TRBV2 with TRBJ1-1; D is perhaps TRBD1 (5 bases). Between the trimmed V and J ends, which lost 3 bases and 4 bases, there was a span of 9 bases. The CDR3 is 13 residues long. Per the germline V gene, CDR1 is SNHLY and CDR2 is FYNNEI. Here the CDR3 reads CASSDGGSTEAFF. CDR3 DNA sequence: TGTGCCAGCAGTGACGGGGGGAGCACTGAAGCTTTCTTT.

The chain couples TRBV20-1 to TRBJ1-1; a weak D match, TRBD1 (6 bases). The CDR3 is 11 residues long. The V gene lost 5 bases and the J gene lost 8 bases, with 12 bases spanning the gap. Per the germline V gene, CDR1 is DFQATT and CDR2 is SNEGSKA (reference sequence). DNA for the CDR3: TGCAGTGCTTCAGGGGTTGCCGAAGCTTTCTTT. This sequence encodes CSASGVAEAFF.

The chain combines TRBV5-1 with TRBJ2-1, with TRBD2 matching 11 bases. This CDR3 is built from 16 residues. Germline V gene sequence: CDR1 SGHRS, CDR2 YFSETQ. Unmatched junction bases numbered 7, after V lost 4 bases and J lost 4 bases. The CDR3 spells CASSARLAGPYNEQFF. CDR3 coding DNA: TGCGCCAGCAGCGCCCGACTAGCGGGGCCGTACAATGAGCAGTTCTTC.

The chain employs TRBV19 and TRBJ2-3; D is possibly TRBD1 (6 bases). The V end was cut by 6 bases, the J end by 6 bases, with 13 bases between. CDR1 is LNHDA and CDR2 is SQIVND in the germline V gene (reference sequence). This CDR3 is 13 amino acids long. The CDR3 nucleotides are TGTGCCAGTAGACACAGGGATTCGGATACGCAGTATTTT. Protein sequence: CASRHRDSDTQYF.

This chain links TRBV7-2 with TRBJ2-7, with D possibly matching TRBD2 (6 bases). Trimming cost V 3 bases and J 2 bases, with 14 bases left between them. Germline loops: CDR1 SGHTA, CDR2 FQGNSA. The CDR3 runs to 15 residues. The CDR3 DNA follows: TGTGCCAGCAGCTTCGGGACTCCCGCGGCCTACGAGCAGTACTTC. It yields the protein CASSFGTPAAYEQYF.

This clone was found a few times. The chain links TRBV14 to TRBJ2-5, with 7 bases aligning to TRBD2. The CDR3 is 16 residues long. The germline V gene encodes CDR1 SGHDN and CDR2 FVKESK. The V and J ends lost 0 bases and 2 bases, in that order; junction bases with no gene match: 6. The CDR3 is CASSQDRRAGQETQYF. Here the CDR3 DNA reads TGTGCCAGCAGCCAAGATCGTCGAGCGGGGCAAGAGACCCAGTACTTC.

This chain connects TRBV9 to TRBJ2-1, with D possibly matching TRBD2 (5 bases). V shed 4 bases and J shed 6 bases, with 11 bases lying between them. The germline V gene has CDR1 SGDLS and CDR2 YYNGEE. The CDR3 is made up of 13 amino acids. CDR3 protein: CASSSFGVNEQFF. CDR3 DNA: TGTGCCAGCAGCTCATTCGGGGTCAATGAGCAGTTCTTC.

As regards this clone: One end of the junction fails to match germline, which may point to a read error. This sequence joins TRBV7-7 and TRBJ2-7; 7 bases are a match to TRBD2. Per the germline V gene, CDR1 is SSHAT and CDR2 is FNYEAQ (reference sequence). CDR3 length: 15 amino acids. The CDR3 DNA reads as TGTGCTAGCAGCTCCTGGGGGGGGAGCTCCTACGAGCAGTACTTC. Translation: CASSSWGGSSYEQYF.

The V gene is TRBV7-9, the J gene TRBJ2-1; tentative D call: TRBD1 (6 bases). The CDR3 covers 16 residues. V shed 3 bases and J shed 12 bases, with 24 bases lying between them. The germline V gene has CDR1 SEHNR and CDR2 FQNEAQ (reference sequence). CDR3 DNA sequence: TGTGCCAGCAGCTTGTTTACAGGGACCAACTTATGGGGGCAGTTCTTC. Translating it yields CASSLFTGTNLWGQFF.

The chain's CDR3 is CASSQDSPTVTGELFF. DNA for the CDR3: TGCGCCAGCAGCCAAGATTCCCCCACAGTCACCGGGGAGCTGTTTTTT. The chain has TRBV4-3 and TRBJ2-2; the D is unclear. CDR1 is LGHNA and CDR2 is YSLEER in the germline V gene. Trimming removed 0 bases at V and 4 bases at J, with 12 bases between. The CDR3 is 16 amino acids.

This sequence joins TRBV6-4 and TRBJ2-2, with D perhaps matching TRBD2 (5 bases). With 0 bases removed from V and 3 bases from J, the gap between germline ends came to 11 bases. CDR1 MRHNA and CDR2 SNTAGT come from the germline V gene. There are 16 residues in the CDR3. The CDR3 DNA follows: TGTGCCAGCAGTGACTCGATGGTGAGGGACACCGGGGAGCTGTTTTTT. This gives the protein CASSDSMVRDTGELFF.

This clone has only one observation. The genes are TRBV6-4 and TRBJ2-1; the D gene is possibly TRBD2 (5 bases). This CDR3 has 17 amino acids. Germline CDR1 MRHNA, CDR2 SNTAGT. V lost 0 bases and J 7 bases, leaving 19 bases between the germline ends. This chain's CDR3 is CASSDSAGLIFLNEQFF. As DNA, the CDR3 is TGTGCCAGCAGTGACTCGGCGGGTCTGATTTTTCTTAATGAGCAGTTCTTC.

The chain uses TRBV7-2 and TRBJ2-5; 7 bases map to TRBD2. The DNA end favors TRBJ2-7, so the J call may be wrong. Germline lookup yields CDR1 SGHTA and CDR2 FQGNSA. This CDR3 region has 15 residues. This CDR3 reads CASSPDWGRVNEQYF. The CDR3 DNA follows: TGTGCCAGCAGCCCTGACTGGGGGAGGGTAAACGAGCAGTACTTC.

Only a few counts were recorded for this clone. The V and J genes are TRBV10-2 and TRBJ1-1; D perhaps matches TRBD1 (6 bases). Trimming shortened V by 4 bases and J by 10 bases, and 13 bases separated the two germline ends. Germline CDR1 and CDR2: WSHSY and SAAADI. This CDR3 region has 12 residues. CDR3 DNA sequence: TGCGCCAGCAGTGTCGAGGGCAGGGGAGCTTTCTTT. Translation: CASSVEGRGAFF.

This rearrangement joins TRBV5-1 to TRBJ2-2; 7 bases are a match to TRBD2. CDR3 length equals 16 residues. Germline values: CDR1 SGHRS, CDR2 YFSETQ. V lost 4 bases to trimming and J lost 2 bases; unmatched junction nucleotides: 8. The CDR3 nucleotides read TGCGCCAGCAGCCCCAGTTGGGGGGGAAACACCGGGGAGCTGTTTTTT. Translating it yields CASSPSWGGNTGELFF.

The rearrangement joins TRBV28 to TRBJ1-1, with D perhaps matching TRBD1 (5 bases). The CDR3 consists of 16 residues. Trimming pared 6 bases from V and 5 bases from J, leaving 22 bases between. Germline V gene data show CDR1 as MDHEN and CDR2 as SYDVKM. The chain's CDR3 is CASSELGSSRDTEAFF. CDR3 DNA: TGTGCCAGCAGCGAGCTGGGATCCAGCAGGGATACTGAAGCTTTCTTT.

The J gene is TRBJ2-5, the V gene TRBV28; 14 bases fit TRBD2. The V gene end was trimmed by 2 bases and the J gene end by 6 bases; junction bases not matched to a gene: 5. Germline V CDR1 and CDR2: MDHEN, SYDVKM. This CDR3 is built from 16 residues. In nucleotides, the CDR3 is TGTGCCAGCAGTTTAGGGACTAGCGGGAGAGGAAAGACCCAGTACTTC. Its translation is CASSLGTSGRGKTQYF.

CDR3 coding DNA: TGTGCCAGTTCTCGACTAGCGGGAGGGCCTAATGAGCAGTTCTTC. This translates into CASSRLAGGPNEQFF. The chain combines TRBV2 with TRBJ2-1, with 14 bases aligning to TRBD2. Germline values: CDR1 SNHLY, CDR2 FYNNEI. The V gene end was trimmed by 9 bases and the J gene end by 7 bases; junction bases not matched to a gene: 8. The CDR3 is 15 residues long.

This clone came up a few times. The chain links TRBV6-1 to TRBJ1-5; D not resolved. Germline assignment: CDR1 MNHNS and CDR2 SASEGT. V was shortened by 6 bases and J by 3 bases, with 12 bases between the two germline ends. The CDR3 has 14 amino acids. The CDR3 DNA reads TGTGCCAGCAGAGTGACTGAACACAATCAGCCCCAGCATTTT. It yields the protein CASRVTEHNQPQHF.

As DNA, the CDR3 is TGCAGCGTTGCCCCCGGAGGGGTTTTGGAGACCCAGTACTTC. It translates to CSVAPGGVLETQYF. The chain joins TRBV29-1 to TRBJ2-5; D might be TRBD2 (6 bases). V was trimmed by 4 bases and J by 5 bases, leaving 17 bases between them. The length of the CDR3 is 14 residues. The germline V gene encodes CDR1 SQVTM and CDR2 ANQGSEA.

The chain has TRBV6-4 and TRBJ1-5; the D is unclear. Germline assignment: CDR1 MRHNA and CDR2 SNTAGT. CDR3 size: 11 residues. Trimming took 5 bases from V and 4 from J, leaving 3 bases between them. The CDR3 loop reads CASSQNQPQHF. DNA for the CDR3: TGTGCCAGCAGTCAAAATCAGCCCCAGCATTTT.

The sample holds a few counts of this clone. The chain is built from TRBV30 and TRBJ1-2, with 9 bases fitting TRBD1. J lost 2 bases, V lost 4 bases, and 2 bases had no gene match. CDR1 and CDR2 (germline): GTSNPN, SVGIG (reference sequence). The CDR3 covers 13 residues. The DNA of the CDR3 is TGTGCCTGGACGACAGGGGGAAACTATGGCTACACCTTC. It yields the protein CAWTTGGNYGYTF.

The chain is built from TRBV6-1 and TRBJ1-2, with TRBD1 matching 10 bases. The CDR3 consists of 15 residues. CDR1 and CDR2 from the germline V gene are MNHNS and SASEGT. The junction had 7 bases not matched to a gene; V was cut back by 5 bases and J by 4 bases. DNA for the CDR3: TGTGCCAGCAGTACCGCTGGGACAGGGGTCTATGGCTACACCTTC. Protein: CASSTAGTGVYGYTF.

V gene TRBV7-9 combines with J gene TRBJ2-1, with 14 bases lining up with TRBD2. This CDR3 is built from 18 residues. The ends lost 5 bases at V and 2 bases at J; junction bases unmatched: 8. Germline CDR1 and CDR2: SEHNR and FQNEAQ (reference sequence). CDR3 loop: CASSGLAGGRATYNEQFF. DNA for the CDR3: TGTGCCAGCAGCGGACTAGCGGGGGGACGGGCAACCTACAATGAGCAGTTCTTC.

This chain links TRBV7-2 with TRBJ2-7; 8 bases agree with TRBD1. Germline CDR1 SGHTA, CDR2 FQGNSA. This CDR3 region has 16 residues. J gave up 1 base and V 1 base, and 6 bases lay outside the gene matches. The CDR3 coding sequence is TGTGCCAGCAGCTTAGTGGACAGGGCTTTTTCCTACGAGCAGTACTTC. It translates to CASSLVDRAFSYEQYF.

The J gene is TRBJ2-7, the V gene TRBV18; D gene unclear. Germline assignment: CDR1 KGHSH and CDR2 LQKENI. V dropped 3 bases and J dropped 4 bases, with 10 bases sitting between them. The CDR3 totals 13 residues. The DNA for the CDR3 is TGTGCCAGCTCACCTGATATCCGGTACGAGCAGTACTTC. Protein sequence: CASSPDIRYEQYF.

The gene calls are TRBV18 and TRBJ1-1, with D perhaps matching TRBD1 (5 bases). The V gene lost 0 bases and the J gene lost 11 bases, with 13 bases spanning the gap. The CDR3 covers 13 residues. Germline loops: CDR1 KGHSH, CDR2 LQKENI. The CDR3 nucleotides are TGTGCCAGCTCACCACCTGCAGGGATCGAGGCTTTCTTT. Amino acids: CASSPPAGIEAFF.

The rearrangement uses TRBV6-1 and TRBJ2-5, with 9 nucleotides matching TRBD2. Germline values: CDR1 MNHNS, CDR2 SASEGT. The junction had 13 bases not matched to a gene; V was cut back by 10 bases and J by 4 bases. CDR3 size: 15 residues. CDR3 sequence: CAILLRGGRGETQYF. DNA of the CDR3: TGTGCCATTCTACTGCGGGGGGGCCGGGGAGAGACCCAGTACTTC.

This rearrangement joins TRBV30 to TRBJ2-5; 8 bases are shared with TRBD2. V was pared by 2 bases and J by 5 bases, with 13 bases of the junction left unmatched. Germline V gene lookup returns CDR1 GTSNPN and CDR2 SVGIG (reference sequence). The CDR3 is made up of 16 amino acids. The CDR3 nucleotides read TGTGCCTGGAGTTCGGGGATTCGGGGGGGCATCGAGACCCAGTACTTC. Translation gives CAWSSGIRGGIETQYF.

The sample holds a few counts of this clone. This chain uses TRBV6-5 with TRBJ2-1; a possible D gene is TRBD1 (7 bases). In germline, CDR1 is MNHEY, CDR2 SVGAGI. The CDR3 contains 13 residues. Trimming removed 6 bases from V and 7 bases from J, with 13 bases in between. CDR3 in amino acids: CASSRQGGNEQFF. The CDR3 DNA reads TGTGCCAGCAGCCGACAGGGAGGTAATGAGCAGTTCTTC.